The 18 T cell receptor beta chains presented below share a single source sample, sequenced in a study of CD8+ T cells in alopecia areata. Extraction and reverse transcription of RNA yielded cDNA as the sequencing template. Profiled with immunoSEQ multiplex PCR; TCRdb holds only in-frame clones, not every one. The sample has 150,000 or so clones; about 60% are singletons. The sequencing input was CD4+ T cells sorted from blood. These receptors originate from a human donor in good health.

The chain employs TRBV7-9 and TRBJ2-7; 7 bases fit TRBD1. V trimming: 1 base; J trimming: 6 bases; junction bases outside the gene matches: 3. The germline V gene has CDR1 SEHNR and CDR2 FQNEAQ (reference sequence). The CDR3 is 13 residues long. CDR3 sequence reads: CASSLVGTVEQYF. CDR3 in DNA: TGTGCCAGCAGCTTAGTAGGGACAGTCGAGCAGTACTTC.

This clone was counted between two and nine times. V gene TRBV29-1 combines with J gene TRBJ2-5; tentatively, D is TRBD1 (6 bases). The CDR3 totals 14 residues. Trimming removed 6 bases at V and 7 bases at J, with 21 bases between. Germline-derived CDR1 and CDR2 are SQVTM and ANQGSEA. The DNA for the CDR3 is TGCAGCGTAGTAATACAGGGCGCGGCGTGGACCCAGTACTTC. Its translation: CSVVIQGAAWTQYF.

This clone has just one count. The chain employs TRBV30 and TRBJ1-1, with no clear D. This CDR3 contains 10 residues. Germline assignment: CDR1 GTSNPN and CDR2 SVGIG (reference sequence). V was cut by 5 bases and J by 12 bases, with 13 bases left in between. The CDR3 here is CAWAFTETFF. Written as DNA, the CDR3 is TGTGCCTGGGCCTTCACCGAGACTTTCTTT.

This clone was found a few times. The chain links TRBV5-1 to TRBJ1-2; D gene ambiguous. Trimming removed 0 bases from V and 6 bases from J, with 12 bases in between. This CDR3 is 14 amino acids long. In germline, CDR1 is SGHRS, CDR2 YFSETQ. DNA for the CDR3: TGCGCCAGCAGCTTGGTTCCCCAAAGGGATGGCTACACCTTC. It is translated as CASSLVPQRDGYTF.

The chain carries TRBV7-2 and TRBJ2-5, with D perhaps matching TRBD2 (5 bases). This CDR3 is 13 amino acids long. Trimming took 6 bases from V and 4 from J, leaving 12 bases between them. Germline CDR1 is SGHTA and CDR2 is FQGNSA. CDR3 DNA sequence: TGTGCCAGCAGACGGACTTTCGGAGAGACCCAGTACTTC. Protein product: CASRRTFGETQYF.

This chain uses TRBV5-1 with TRBJ2-3; D uncertain. Germline V CDR1 and CDR2: SGHRS, YFSETQ. The CDR3 covers 14 residues. V lost 0 bases and J 2 bases, leaving 7 bases between the germline ends. CDR3 DNA: TGCGCCAGCAGCTTGGACGCCCCCACAGATACGCAGTATTTT. Residues: CASSLDAPTDTQYF.

This clone was detected a few times. This rearrangement joins TRBV29-1 to TRBJ2-1, with TRBD1 as a possible D gene (6 bases). V lost 1 base, J lost 5 bases, and 15 bases lay in between. CDR3 length: 15 residues. From germline, CDR1 is SQVTM and CDR2 ANQGSEA. Here the CDR3 reads CSVEGQEPGDNEQFF. CDR3 nucleotides: TGCAGCGTTGAAGGACAGGAACCAGGGGACAATGAGCAGTTCTTC.

The chain links TRBV18 to TRBJ2-1; the match to TRBD2 covers 11 bases. Germline V CDR1 and CDR2: KGHSH, LQKENI. There are 14 residues in the CDR3. Unmatched junction bases numbered 4, after V lost 8 bases and J lost 4 bases. The DNA of the CDR3 is TGTGCCAGCCAACTAGCGGGGGCGTACAATGAGCAGTTCTTC. Its translation: CASQLAGAYNEQFF. Variable domain in full (rest from reference TRBV18 and TRBJ2-1): NAGVMQNPRHLVRRRGQEARLRCSPMKGHSHVYWYRQLPEEGLKFMVYLQKENIIDESGMPKERFSAEFPKEGPSILRIQQVVRGDSAAYFCASQLAGAYNEQFFGPGTRLTVL.

This clone was counted once. The chain employs TRBV11-2 and TRBJ2-3, with 12 positions matching TRBD2. Germline lookup yields CDR1 SGHAT and CDR2 FQNNGV. V was pared by 5 bases and J by 3 bases, with 3 bases of the junction left unmatched. CDR3 length: 15 residues. The CDR3 DNA is TGTGCCAGCAGCGCTAGCGGGAGGGGGACAGATACGCAGTATTTT. Translating it yields CASSASGRGTDTQYF.

The chain's CDR3 is CSGIWDRGLETQYF. The DNA for the CDR3 is TGCAGCGGGATTTGGGACAGGGGGTTGGAGACCCAGTACTTC. The chain recombines TRBV29-1 with TRBJ2-5, with 11 bases matching TRBD1. The CDR3 loop spans 14 amino acids. Germline CDR1 reads SQVTM; CDR2 reads ANQGSEA. V was pared by 7 bases and J by 5 bases, with 9 bases of the junction left unmatched.

This clone was detected a few times. The chain combines TRBV18 with TRBJ1-2; D is possibly TRBD1 (6 bases). The CDR3 totals 14 residues. Looked up from germline, CDR1 is KGHSH and CDR2 is LQKENI. V shed 2 bases and J shed 4 bases, with 11 bases lying between them. The CDR3 protein is CASSPTQGPYGYTF. CDR3 nucleotides: TGTGCCAGCTCACCAACCCAGGGGCCCTATGGCTACACCTTC.

This chain joins TRBV30 and TRBJ1-1; D is unclear. Germline values: CDR1 GTSNPN, CDR2 SVGIG (reference sequence). The CDR3 is made up of 12 amino acids. Trimming took 2 bases from V and 4 from J, leaving 8 bases between them. Here the CDR3 reads CAWSPGGTEAFF. The CDR3 coding sequence is TGTGCCTGGAGTCCAGGCGGCACTGAAGCTTTCTTT.

V and J are TRBV14 and TRBJ2-5, with a weak D call TRBD1 (6 bases). The CDR3 runs 13 residues. The germline V and J ends were trimmed by 4 bases and 4 bases, with 10 bases remaining between them. CDR1 and CDR2 (germline): SGHDN, FVKESK. CDR3 sequence: CASSLGQRETQYF. CDR3 DNA sequence: TGTGCCAGCAGCCTCGGACAGAGAGAGACCCAGTACTTC. The whole variable domain, remainder taken from reference TRBV14 and TRBJ2-5, is EAGVTQFPSHSVIEKGQTVTLRCDPISGHDNLYWYRRVMGKEIKFLLHFVKESKQDESGMPNNRFLAERTGGTYSTLKVQPAELEDSGVYFCASSLGQRETQYFGPGTRLLVL.

This clone occurred a few times. The rearrangement links TRBV29-1 to TRBJ1-2; D is unresolved. This CDR3 region has 10 residues. V was shortened by 4 bases and J by 8 bases, with 8 bases between the two germline ends. Germline V gene data show CDR1 as SQVTM and CDR2 as ANQGSEA. CDR3 coding DNA: TGCAGCGTTGGATCGGCCGGCTACACCTTC. Its translation: CSVGSAGYTF.

The CDR3 loop is CASRPLPGLVSSGANVLTF. The CDR3 nucleotides read TGTGCCAGCAGACCCTTGCCGGGACTAGTAAGCTCTGGGGCCAACGTCCTGACTTTC. This rearrangement joins TRBV28 to TRBJ2-6, with TRBD2 matching over 8 bases. This CDR3 contains 19 residues. Unmatched junction bases numbered 13, after V lost 6 bases and J lost 0 bases. Germline V CDR1 and CDR2: MDHEN, SYDVKM.

This clone showed up just a few times. The chain combines TRBV19 with TRBJ2-7; the D gene is possibly TRBD2 (6 bases). The length of the CDR3 is 12 residues. In germline, CDR1 is LNHDA, CDR2 SQIVND (reference sequence). The V end was cut by 7 bases, the J end by 1 base, with 8 bases between. CDR3 residues: CASKGLSYEQYF. The CDR3 DNA is TGTGCCAGTAAGGGACTGTCCTACGAGCAGTACTTC.

The table lists this clone with many counts. The chain links TRBV25-1 to TRBJ2-1; 9 bases line up with TRBD1. The CDR3 has 16 residues. Germline V gives CDR1 MGHDK, CDR2 SYGVNS. The ends lost 5 bases at V and 6 bases at J; junction bases unmatched: 11. CDR3 coding DNA: TGTGCCAGCAGTTCCATCGGGACAGGGAAGGGCAATGAGCAGTTCTTC. Encoded protein: CASSSIGTGKGNEQFF.

This chain connects TRBV5-6 to TRBJ2-7, with D uncertain. The CDR3 length is 16 residues. In germline, CDR1 is SGHDT, CDR2 YYEEEE. The V and J ends lost 4 bases and 1 base respectively, with 18 bases between them. The CDR3 nucleotides read TGTGCCAGCAGCCCGGTGGGCTCAAGGGTTTCCTACGAGCAGTACTTC. The encoded protein is CASSPVGSRVSYEQYF.